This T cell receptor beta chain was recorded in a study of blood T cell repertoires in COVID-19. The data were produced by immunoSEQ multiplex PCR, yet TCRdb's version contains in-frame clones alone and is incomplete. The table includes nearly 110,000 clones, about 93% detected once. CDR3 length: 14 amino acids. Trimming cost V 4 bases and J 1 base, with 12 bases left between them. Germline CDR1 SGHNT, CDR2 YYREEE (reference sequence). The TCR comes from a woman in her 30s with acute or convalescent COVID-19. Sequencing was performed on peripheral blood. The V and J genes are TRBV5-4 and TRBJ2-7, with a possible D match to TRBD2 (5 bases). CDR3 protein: CASSADWGSYEQYF. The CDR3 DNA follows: TGTGCCAGCAGCGCGGACTGGGGTTCCTACGAGCAGTACTTC. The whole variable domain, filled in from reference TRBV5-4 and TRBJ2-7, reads ETGVTQSPTHLIKTRGQQVTLRCSSQSGHNTVSWYQQALGQGPQFIFQYYREEENGRGNFPPRFSGLQFPNYSSELNVNALELDDSALYLCASSADWGSYEQYFGPGTRLTVT.